The 18 T cell receptor beta chains below come from one sample, sequenced in a study of T-cell reconstitution after alpha-beta-depleted transplantation in children (dated by TCRdb to between 2015 and 2016). Library preparation was by PCR. The data were produced on an Illumina HiSeq 2500. Molecular barcoding was employed in the preparation of TCR libraries, with unique molecular identifiers being used to normalize TCRbeta repertoire quantification. TCRdb trimmed public reads at Q25 via fastp, called clones via MiXCR and kept in-frame beta chains. Entries that share a CDR3 protein sequence are merged under the most common genes and DNA. The sample data list 900,000 or so distinct CDR3 sequences, and roughly 15% of these were observed just once. The leading ten clones occupy approximately 5% of the sample. The treatment or condition label on this specimen signifies: allogeneic hematopoietic cell transplantation with graft depleted of TCRalphabeta T cells and CD19 B cells.

This material consisted of PBMCs, mostly from graft donor cells, taken 360 days after TCRalphabeta/CD19-depleted stem cell transplant. These receptors were taken from a male patient aged 10 to 17 who had a stem cell transplant for acute lymphoblastic leukemia, so the T cells may come from the graft donor.

The J gene is TRBJ1-5, the V gene TRBV12-3 or TRBV12-4; D uncertain. V lost 7 bases to trimming and J lost 2 bases, with 12 bases between them. The CDR3 is made up of 14 amino acids. CDR3 sequence (DNA): TGTGCCAGCACCCAAGGTTGGGGCAATCAGCCCCAGCATTTT. Translation gives CASTQGWGNQPQHF.

A few counts support this clonotype. The chain carries TRBV7-2 and TRBJ2-1; 13 positions agree with TRBD2. Losses at the gene ends were 5 bases for V and 7 bases for J; bases not matched to a gene: 5. The germline V gene has CDR1 SGHTA and CDR2 FQGNSA. The CDR3 contains 15 residues. CDR3 region: CASSTRTSGRNEQFF. The CDR3 DNA reads as TGTGCCAGCAGCACCAGGACTAGCGGGAGAAATGAGCAGTTCTTC.

The J gene is TRBJ2-5, the V gene TRBV5-1; unclear D gene. The CDR3 runs to 12 residues. Germline V gene sequence: CDR1 SGHRS, CDR2 YFSETQ. Trimming pared 4 bases from V and 4 bases from J, leaving 8 bases between. The CDR3 DNA reads as TGCGCCAGCAGCCACTTTAGAGAGACCCAGTACTTC. Translation gives CASSHFRETQYF. The whole variable domain, filled in from reference TRBV5-1 and TRBJ2-5, reads KAGVTQTPRYLIKTRGQQVTLSCSPISGHRSVSWYQQTPGQGLQFLFEYFSETQRNKGNFPGRFSGRQFSNSRSEMNVSTLELGDSALYLCASSHFRETQYFGPGTRLLVL.

This clonotype was detected a few times. V gene TRBV20-1 combines with J gene TRBJ2-7, with D possibly matching TRBD1 (6 bases). The V and J ends lost 3 bases and 3 bases respectively, with 18 bases between them. The V gene's germline CDR1 is DFQATT and CDR2 SNEGSKA (reference sequence). The CDR3 consists of 15 residues. CDR3 sequence reads: CSARRHGIQGYEQYF. Here the CDR3 DNA reads TGCAGTGCTAGGCGCCATGGCATACAGGGCTACGAGCAGTACTTC.

The table lists this clonotype with a few counts. The rearrangement links TRBV4-1 to TRBJ2-2, with D perhaps matching TRBD1 or TRBD2 (5 bases each). V lost 6 bases to trimming and J lost 7 bases, with 15 bases between them. The CDR3 contains 14 residues. CDR1 is MGHRA, CDR2 YSYEKL, per germline. As DNA, the CDR3 is TGCGCCAGCAGAGGTCCGGGACGAGGCGGGGAGCTGTTTTTT. Protein product: CASRGPGRGGELFF.

This clonotype was counted only a few times. V and J are TRBV12-3 or TRBV12-4 and TRBJ2-3; a possible D gene is TRBD1 (5 bases). V was clipped by 3 bases and J by 10 bases, with 17 bases between them. The CDR3 sequence is 14 residues long. The chain's CDR3 is CASSFPQAGLSQYF. For the CDR3, the DNA is TGTGCCAGCAGTTTCCCACAGGCCGGCCTCTCGCAGTATTTT.

Only a few counts were recorded for this clonotype. The rearrangement uses TRBV12-3 or TRBV12-4 and TRBJ2-1; TRBD2 might be the D (5 bases). Trimming removed 3 bases at V and 2 bases at J, with 11 bases between. The length of the CDR3 is 15 residues. The CDR3 region has the DNA TGTGCCAGCAGTTTCTGGCTAGCCACCTACAATGAGCAGTTCTTC. Translation: CASSFWLATYNEQFF.

This clonotype appeared a few times. V gene TRBV2 combines with J gene TRBJ1-2, with D maybe TRBD1 (5 bases). CDR3 length: 12 amino acids. With 5 bases removed from V and 5 bases from J, the gap between germline ends came to 9 bases. Germline lookup yields CDR1 SNHLY and CDR2 FYNNEI. The CDR3: CASSWGTYGYTF. The DNA for the CDR3 is TGTGCCAGCAGTTGGGGGACGTATGGCTACACCTTC.

The chain couples TRBV6-1 to TRBJ2-7; 13 bases match TRBD2. Trimming cost V 7 bases and J 4 bases; bases outside gene matches: 13. The CDR3 loop spans 17 amino acids. The germline gives CDR1 MNHNS, CDR2 SASEGT. The chain's CDR3 is CASIIPRTSGSVYEQYF. CDR3 DNA: TGTGCCAGCATCATTCCTCGGACTAGCGGGAGTGTATACGAGCAGTACTTC.

This clonotype was observed at least ten times. The V and J genes are TRBV4-2 and TRBJ2-1; D unresolved. With 1 base removed from V and 4 bases from J, the gap between germline ends came to 8 bases. The CDR3 runs 14 residues. Germline CDR1 and CDR2: LGHNA and YNFKEQ. The CDR3 region is CASSQGEGYNEQFF. The CDR3 DNA is TGTGCCAGCAGCCAAGGGGAAGGGTACAATGAGCAGTTCTTC.

This clonotype was seen a handful of times. J is TRBJ2-1 and V is TRBV11-2; D uncertain. Germline V lookup: CDR1 SGHAT, CDR2 FQNNGV. V shed 9 bases and J shed 5 bases, with 14 bases lying between them. This CDR3 has 13 residues. The CDR3 here is CASSAFYHNEQFF. Written as DNA, the CDR3 is TGTGCCAGTTCGGCCTTTTACCACAATGAGCAGTTCTTC.

This clonotype was observed at least ten times. The CDR3 DNA follows: TGTGCCAGCAGTTTGGAGGCAGGGTACCAAGAGACCCAGTACTTC. Protein: CASSLEAGYQETQYF. The chain recombines TRBV12-3 or TRBV12-4 with TRBJ2-5; D assignment may be TRBD1 or TRBD2 (5 bases each). V was pared by 3 bases and J by 0 bases, with 11 bases between. The CDR3 has 15 amino acids.

This clonotype was found a few times. The V gene is TRBV19, the J gene TRBJ2-5; D gene ambiguous. With 3 bases removed from V and 2 bases from J, the gap between germline ends came to 13 bases. Germline V CDR1 and CDR2: LNHDA, SQIVND (reference sequence). This CDR3 comprises 15 residues. This chain's CDR3 is CASSIHGYQQETQYF. The CDR3 nucleotides read TGTGCCAGTAGTATCCACGGGTACCAACAAGAGACCCAGTACTTC. The variable domain in full, completed from reference TRBV19 and TRBJ2-5, reads DGGITQSPKYLFRKEGQNVTLSCEQNLNHDAMYWYRQDPGQGLRLIYYSQIVNDFQKGDIAEGYSVSREKKESFPLTVTSAQKNPTAFYLCASSIHGYQQETQYFGPGTRLLVL.

The chain couples TRBV19 to TRBJ2-7, with a weak D call TRBD1 (5 bases). Trimming cost V 3 bases and J 0 bases, with 18 bases left between them. The CDR3 contains 17 residues. Germline V CDR1 and CDR2: LNHDA, SQIVND (reference sequence). CDR3: CASSIPRPFDSSYEQYF. The CDR3 DNA reads as TGTGCCAGTAGTATCCCGCGGCCTTTCGACAGCTCCTACGAGCAGTACTTC.

V usage is TRBV20-1 and J usage is TRBJ2-1, with 12 bases that match TRBD2. J lost 3 bases, V lost 7 bases, and 13 bases had no gene match. This CDR3 has 17 residues. Germline CDR1 is DFQATT and CDR2 is SNEGSKA (reference sequence). Written as DNA, the CDR3 is TGCAGTGGGGTGGTGACTAGCGGGAGTGAGATCTACAATGAGCAGTTCTTC. Amino acid sequence: CSGVVTSGSEIYNEQFF.

This clonotype was seen more than once but under ten times. This chain joins TRBV20-1 and TRBJ2-7, with TRBD2 matching 10 bases. The V gene end was trimmed by 2 bases and the J gene end by 5 bases; junction bases not matched to a gene: 12. CDR1 is DFQATT and CDR2 is SNEGSKA in the germline V gene (reference sequence). CDR3 length: 16 amino acids. CDR3 DNA sequence: TGCAGTGCTAGACCCCTAGCGGGAGTCATACCCCACGAGCAGTACTTC. This encodes CSARPLAGVIPHEQYF.

This chain links TRBV29-1 with TRBJ2-7; weak D call: TRBD2 (6 bases). Germline lookup yields CDR1 SQVTM and CDR2 ANQGSEA. The V gene lost 6 bases and the J gene lost 0 bases, with 12 bases spanning the gap. This CDR3 comprises 13 residues. In DNA form, the CDR3 reads TGCAGCGTGGAGGGACTCCTCTCCTACGAGCAGTACTTC. The encoded protein is CSVEGLLSYEQYF.

The rearrangement joins TRBV7-8 to TRBJ2-7; D is possibly TRBD2 (6 bases). CDR3 size: 15 residues. With 1 base removed from V and 7 bases from J, the gap between germline ends came to 17 bases. The germline V gene encodes CDR1 SGHVS and CDR2 FQNEAQ. The CDR3 DNA reads as TGTGCCAGCAGCTTAGAGCGGGTCCAAACACTGGAGCAGTACTTC. This sequence encodes CASSLERVQTLEQYF.